A single sample gave rise to the 8 T cell receptor beta chains below, sequenced in a study of cytomegalovirus exposure and HLA in healthy donors. Assay used: immunoSEQ multiplex PCR; TCRdb lists only in-frame clones, some missing. This sample has over 200,000 clones, with around 86% found just once. The sequenced sample was PBMCs. The receptors derive from a woman between 18 and 29 years old in good health and CMV-seropositive.

The rearrangement uses TRBV15 and TRBJ1-3; D is ambiguous. The CDR3 is made up of 16 amino acids. Deletions cut 1 base from V and 3 bases from J, with 13 bases between. The germline gives CDR1 LNHNV, CDR2 YYDKDF (reference sequence). The CDR3 loop reads CATSRGVTGIGNTIYF. In DNA, the CDR3 is TGTGCCACCAGCAGAGGGGTGACGGGAATTGGAAACACCATATATTTT.

Notes on this clone: The identical CDR3 is also encoded by other nucleotide sequences in the sample. The V and J genes are TRBV5-1 and TRBJ2-7; D possibly corresponds to TRBD1 (6 bases). The germline V and J ends were trimmed by 1 base and 4 bases, with 6 bases remaining between them. This CDR3 spans 12 amino acids. CDR1 and CDR2 from the germline V gene are SGHRS and YFSETQ. The DNA for the CDR3 is TGCGCCAGCAGCTTGACAGGGTACGAGCAGTACTTC. This sequence encodes CASSLTGYEQYF.

V usage is TRBV19 and J usage is TRBJ1-2; the match to TRBD1 covers 7 bases. Germline V gene sequence: CDR1 LNHDA, CDR2 SQIVND (reference sequence). The J segment lost 2 bases and the V segment lost 3 bases, leaving 6 bases of the junction unmatched. The CDR3 covers 15 residues. DNA of the CDR3: TGTGCCAGTAGTATGGCCGGGACAGTCAACTATGGCTACACCTTC. It is translated as CASSMAGTVNYGYTF. The variable domain in full, with the rest retrieved from reference TRBV19 and TRBJ1-2, is DGGITQSPKYLFRKEGQNVTLSCEQNLNHDAMYWYRQDPGQGLRLIYYSQIVNDFQKGDIAEGYSVSREKKESFPLTVTSAQKNPTAFYLCASSMAGTVNYGYTFGSGTRLTVV.

The chain uses TRBV18 and TRBJ2-2; D uncertain. CDR3 size: 16 residues. Trimming took off 0 bases at V and 3 bases at J, with 11 bases between the two ends. Germline V gene data show CDR1 as KGHSH and CDR2 as LQKENI. The CDR3 DNA is TGTGCCAGCTCACCACCGGTCAACCGGGACACCGGGGAGCTGTTTTTT. The encoded protein is CASSPPVNRDTGELFF.

V usage is TRBV28 and J usage is TRBJ2-7; 8 bases are shared with TRBD1. CDR3 length: 17 residues. Germline CDR1 is MDHEN and CDR2 is SYDVKM. Trimming at V came to 2 bases and at J to 2 bases, leaving 11 bases not matched to a gene. The CDR3 protein is CASSLPRDRGHTYEQYF. DNA for the CDR3: TGTGCCAGCAGTTTACCCCGAGACAGGGGTCATACCTACGAGCAGTACTTC.

The chain is built from TRBV7-9 and TRBJ1-5; 8 nucleotides line up with TRBD1. CDR1 is SEHNR and CDR2 is FQNEAQ in the germline V gene (reference sequence). The CDR3 sequence is 17 residues long. The ends lost 5 bases at V and 5 bases at J; junction bases unmatched: 14. The CDR3 here is CASSPDPRARGHQPQHF. The DNA of the CDR3 is TGTGCCAGCAGCCCCGACCCAAGGGCCAGGGGGCATCAGCCCCAGCATTTT. The variable domain in full, completed from reference TRBV7-9 and TRBJ1-5, reads DTGVSQNPRHKITKRGQNVTFRCDPISEHNRLYWYRQTLGQGPEFLTYFQNEAQLEKSRLLSDRFSAERPKGSFSTLEIQRTEQGDSAMYLCASSPDPRARGHQPQHFGDGTRLSIL.

This clone was counted a few times. The chain has TRBV5-1 and TRBJ1-1; D uncertain. Trimming stripped 7 bases from V and 1 base from J, with 8 bases between. The germline V gene encodes CDR1 SGHRS and CDR2 YFSETQ. The CDR3 runs to 12 residues. The CDR3 nucleotides are TGCGCCAGCGGTTACGGGAACACTGAAGCTTTCTTT. Protein product: CASGYGNTEAFF.

The chain employs TRBV9 and TRBJ2-1; TRBD2 aligns across 10 bases. Germline values: CDR1 SGDLS, CDR2 YYNGEE. The CDR3 covers 14 residues. V was pared by 4 bases and J by 4 bases, with 2 bases of the junction left unmatched. CDR3 residues: CASSTGLAYNEQFF. The CDR3, as DNA: TGTGCCAGCAGCACGGGACTAGCGTACAATGAGCAGTTCTTC.